The 5 T cell receptor beta chains reported below all come from one sample, sequenced in a study of cytomegalovirus exposure and HLA in healthy donors. PCR was performed using 60 Vbeta and 13 Jbeta primers. The table came from immunoSEQ multiplex PCR; TCRdb's copy has only in-frame clones and leaves some out. The sample lists 130,000 or so clones, roughly 70% seen once, with less than 4% in the top ten. The sample comprised PBMCs. Receptor source: a man under 40 in good health and CMV-seronegative.

This chain links TRBV7-8 with TRBJ1-6; 7 bases are a match to TRBD1. V lost 7 bases to trimming and J lost 0 bases; unmatched junction nucleotides: 3. CDR1 is SGHVS, CDR2 FQNEAQ, per germline. The CDR3 runs 15 residues. The CDR3 DNA reads TGTGCCAGCAACGACAGGGACTCCTATAATTCACCCCTCCACTTT. Amino acids: CASNDRDSYNSPLHF.

The CDR3 coding sequence is TGTGCCAGCAGTGCCTTTTACGAGCAGTACTTC. Encoded protein: CASSAFYEQYF. The chain carries TRBV6-4 and TRBJ2-7, with D uncertain. CDR1 and CDR2 (germline): MRHNA, SNTAGT. The CDR3 runs to 11 residues. The V end was cut by 4 bases, the J end by 4 bases, with 5 bases between.

This clone was seen just once. The chain links TRBV9 to TRBJ2-5, with 7 bases aligning to TRBD2. V gave up 0 bases and J gave up 5 bases; unmatched junction bases: 19. The CDR3 is 19 residues long. Germline V CDR1 and CDR2: SGDLS, YYNGEE. As DNA, the CDR3 is TGTGCCAGCAGCGTAGGAAATATTGGGGAGCGGGGCGTTGGGGAGACCCAGTACTTC. It translates to CASSVGNIGERGVGETQYF.

This sequence joins TRBV5-6 and TRBJ2-1, with TRBD2 as a possible D gene (6 bases). Trimming pared 2 bases from V and 0 bases from J, leaving 12 bases between. CDR3 length: 16 amino acids. CDR1 SGHDT and CDR2 YYEEEE come from the germline V gene. The CDR3 DNA is TGTGCCAGCAGCTTTGGGGCGGGGAGCTCCTACAATGAGCAGTTCTTC. Its translation is CASSFGAGSSYNEQFF.

This clone was counted between two and nine times. The V call is TRBV7-9, the J call TRBJ1-6, with a weak D call TRBD1 (6 bases). The CDR3 is made up of 15 amino acids. Trimming took off 3 bases at V and 3 bases at J, with 9 bases between the two ends. Germline V gene sequence: CDR1 SEHNR, CDR2 FQNEAQ (reference sequence). In nucleotides, the CDR3 is TGTGCCAGCAGCTTCGGGGACAACTATAATTCACCCCTCCACTTT. Translating gives CASSFGDNYNSPLHF.